This TCR beta chain stems from a study of OX40 agonist ivuxolimab in advanced cancers. The overall study: A diagnosis of hepatocellular carcinoma, melanoma, renal cell or head and neck cancer was present in dose-escalation patients. Findings and limits, study-wide: Expanded clones tended on average to be more numerous among CD8+ T cells than CD4+. Dose levels from 0.1 to 3.0 mg/kg saw CD4+ and CD8+ blood T cells expand clonally by week 6.

Between the trimmed V and J ends, which lost 5 bases and 0 bases, there was a span of 13 bases. The CDR3 contains 16 residues. Germline V CDR1 and CDR2: LNHNV, YYDKDF (reference sequence). About this clone: Its antigen remains unknown.

Measured with immunoSEQ multiplex PCR; TCRdb has only the in-frame clones, and not every one. This sample has roughly 69,000 clones, with around 87% found just once. This receptor was taken from an adult with an advanced solid tumor such as melanoma, head and neck, liver or kidney cancer. The chain recombines TRBV15 with TRBJ1-4, with D unresolved. Here the sequenced sample was CD4+ or CD8+ T cells sorted from blood, taken in a trial of the OX40 agonist ivuxolimab. The CDR3 here is CATSARLVPTNEKLFF. The CDR3 nucleotides are TGTGCCACCAGCGCACGGTTGGTCCCAACTAATGAAAAACTGTTTTTT.